This T cell receptor (beta chain) was recovered during a study of T cell responses to AZD1222 COVID-19 vaccine. Clones were read by immunoSEQ multiplex PCR, and TCRdb kept only the in-frame ones, dropping some. The sample shows 150,000 to 200,000 clones, around 88% of them seen only once. Notes on the study in general: Distributed over spike, vaccine-associated CD4 TCRs predominated at 160-218 and 743-854.

The length of the CDR3 is 12 residues. The ends were cut back, 0 bases at V and 5 bases at J, with 4 bases in the middle. The V gene's germline CDR1 is ENHRY and CDR2 SYGVKD. Points on this clone: Its antigen is not known.

The chain carries TRBV10-3 and TRBJ1-2, with unresolved D. Sequenced material: peripheral blood, taken 28 days after the second AZD1222 dose. The TCR was taken from an adult who received the AZD1222 COVID-19 vaccine. In DNA form, the CDR3 reads TGTGCCATCAGTGAGTCAGAGTATGGCTACACCTTC. This encodes CAISESEYGYTF.